A selection of T cell receptor beta chains follows, all from one sample in a study of cytomegalovirus exposure and HLA in healthy donors. Clones were read by immunoSEQ multiplex PCR, and TCRdb kept only the in-frame ones, dropping some. The sample includes under 200,000 clones, around 74% of them seen just once. Input material: PBMCs. Every receptor here comes from a woman under 40 in good health and CMV-seronegative. The CDR3 runs from the conserved cysteine through the conserved F or W. Each record gives: clone size, V gene, J gene, D gene, CDR3 DNA, CDR3 protein. The D gene is left open where the match is weak. Rows may omit the clone size; those that give it use once, few, many or a size class.

abundance: NA; v_gene: TRBV19; j_gene: TRBJ1-1; d_gene: NA; CDR3nt: TGTGCCAGTAGTATCAGGGAAGAAGCTTTCTTT; CDR3aa: CASSIREEAFF
abundance: NA; v_gene: TRBV15; j_gene: TRBJ1-2; d_gene: NA; CDR3nt: TGTGCCACCAGCAGAGATAAGTCGGTTTATGGCTACACCTTC; CDR3aa: CATSRDKSVYGYTF
abundance: NA; v_gene: TRBV6-1; j_gene: TRBJ1-6; d_gene: NA; CDR3nt: TGTGCCACCATAGGGAGCTCCTATAATTCACCCCTCCACTTT; CDR3aa: CATIGSSYNSPLHF
abundance: NA; v_gene: TRBV13; j_gene: TRBJ2-5; d_gene: NA; CDR3nt: TGTGCCAGCAGCCTGCTAGGAGGGGAGAAGACCCAGTACTTC; CDR3aa: CASSLLGGEKTQYF
abundance: NA; v_gene: TRBV5-1; j_gene: TRBJ2-3; d_gene: TRBD2; CDR3nt: TGCGCCAGCAGCTTAGCTAGCGGGGGTAGCACAGATACGCAGTATTTT; CDR3aa: CASSLASGGSTDTQYF
abundance: NA; v_gene: TRBV29-1; j_gene: TRBJ1-1; d_gene: NA; CDR3nt: TGCAGCGTTGTCGGGGAAGGGAGGACTGAAGCTTTCTTT; CDR3aa: CSVVGEGRTEAFF
abundance: NA; v_gene: TRBV19; j_gene: TRBJ1-6; d_gene: NA; CDR3nt: TGTGCCAGTAGTAGGGAGCCGGGCTATAATTCACCCCTCCACTTT; CDR3aa: CASSREPGYNSPLHF
abundance: NA; v_gene: TRBV2; j_gene: TRBJ2-3; d_gene: TRBD1; CDR3nt: TGTGCCAGCAGTACACGGGGAGACAGGGACACAGATACGCAGTATTTT; CDR3aa: CASSTRGDRDTDTQYF
abundance: NA; v_gene: TRBV2; j_gene: TRBJ1-2; d_gene: TRBD1; CDR3nt: TGTGCCAGCAGTCTCGGACAGGGGTATGGCTACACCTTC; CDR3aa: CASSLGQGYGYTF
abundance: NA; v_gene: TRBV18; j_gene: TRBJ2-2; d_gene: NA; CDR3nt: TGTGCCAGCTCACCACAGGGGACCGGGGAGCTGTTTTTT; CDR3aa: CASSPQGTGELFF
abundance: NA; v_gene: TRBV6-6; j_gene: TRBJ2-3; d_gene: TRBD2; CDR3nt: TGTGCCAGCAGCCGTGGAGGGGAGGGGGATACGCAGTATTTT; CDR3aa: CASSRGGEGDTQYF
abundance: NA; v_gene: TRBV5-4; j_gene: TRBJ1-1; d_gene: TRBD1; CDR3nt: TGTGCCAGCAGCTTCGCCGGGACAGGGATGAACACTGAAGCTTTCTTT; CDR3aa: CASSFAGTGMNTEAFF
abundance: few; v_gene: TRBV2; j_gene: TRBJ2-7; d_gene: NA; CDR3nt: TGTGCCAGCAGTGAAAATGGCAATTTCTACGAGCAGTACTTC; CDR3aa: CASSENGNFYEQYF
abundance: NA; v_gene: TRBV19; j_gene: TRBJ1-3; d_gene: TRBD1; CDR3nt: TGTGCCAGTAGTACTAGGGACAGCAGACTTGGAAACACCATATATTTT; CDR3aa: CASSTRDSRLGNTIYF
abundance: NA; v_gene: TRBV7-6; j_gene: TRBJ2-5; d_gene: TRBD1; CDR3nt: TGTGCCAGCAGCTTCCACCCGGACAGGGGAGAGACCCAGTACTTC; CDR3aa: CASSFHPDRGETQYF
abundance: NA; v_gene: TRBV19; j_gene: TRBJ2-1; d_gene: TRBD2; CDR3nt: TGTGCCAGTAAAACGACTAGCGGAAACTACAATGAGCAGTTCTTC; CDR3aa: CASKTTSGNYNEQFF
abundance: once; v_gene: TRBV6-5; j_gene: TRBJ1-1; d_gene: TRBD1; CDR3nt: TGTGCCAGCAGTTACGCGCAGGGGGGACAGGGTTTTGAAGCTTTCTTT; CDR3aa: CASSYAQGGQGFEAFF
abundance: NA; v_gene: TRBV10-2; j_gene: TRBJ1-5; d_gene: NA; CDR3nt: TGCGCCACCACCGGGGTGGGCAATCAGCCCCAGCATTTT; CDR3aa: CATTGVGNQPQHF
abundance: NA; v_gene: TRBV2; j_gene: TRBJ2-5; d_gene: TRBD2; CDR3nt: TGTGCCAGCAGTCCTAGCGGGTACCAAGAGACCCAGTACTTC; CDR3aa: CASSPSGYQETQYF
abundance: NA; v_gene: TRBV6-1; j_gene: TRBJ1-3; d_gene: NA; CDR3nt: TGTGCCAGCAGCCCTGGGCAGGGCCCTGGAAACACCATATATTTT; CDR3aa: CASSPGQGPGNTIYF
abundance: NA; v_gene: TRBV27; j_gene: TRBJ2-7; d_gene: NA; CDR3nt: TGTGCCAGCAGTTGGTCGGCAGGGGGAGGCGAGCAGTACTTC; CDR3aa: CASSWSAGGGEQYF
abundance: once; v_gene: TRBV2; j_gene: TRBJ1-5; d_gene: NA; CDR3nt: TGTGCCAGCAGTGAAGCGCTTCTGCAGGGAGGTCAGCCCCAGCATTTT; CDR3aa: CASSEALLQGGQPQHF
abundance: NA; v_gene: TRBV4-2; j_gene: TRBJ2-5; d_gene: TRBD2; CDR3nt: TGTGCCAGCAGCCCCCAGGGAGCGGGGGGCGACCAAGAGACCCAGTACTTC; CDR3aa: CASSPQGAGGDQETQYF
abundance: NA; v_gene: TRBV19; j_gene: TRBJ2-3; d_gene: TRBD2; CDR3nt: TGTGCCAGTAGTTCAACTAGCGGGGGATTACTCACAACAGATACGCAGTATTTT; CDR3aa: CASSSTSGGLLTTDTQYF
abundance: once; v_gene: TRBV10-3; j_gene: TRBJ2-7; d_gene: NA; CDR3nt: TGTGCCATCAGTGAGTCGCAGGGAACCTACGAGCAGTACTTC; CDR3aa: CAISESQGTYEQYF
abundance: NA; v_gene: TRBV28; j_gene: TRBJ1-3; d_gene: TRBD1; CDR3nt: TGTGCCAGCAGTTCGCAGGGGGCGGGCGGAAACACCATATATTTT; CDR3aa: CASSSQGAGGNTIYF
abundance: NA; v_gene: TRBV7-9; j_gene: TRBJ2-1; d_gene: TRBD2; CDR3nt: TGTGCCAGCAGCTTGGGGCTAGCGGGGGGGAGATACAATGAGCAGTTCTTC; CDR3aa: CASSLGLAGGRYNEQFF
abundance: NA; v_gene: TRBV6-5; j_gene: TRBJ2-1; d_gene: NA; CDR3nt: TGTGCCAGCAGTTACTCGACTGGGGGCGATAACAATGAGCAGTTCTTC; CDR3aa: CASSYSTGGDNNEQFF
abundance: NA; v_gene: TRBV5-4; j_gene: TRBJ2-3; d_gene: TRBD1; CDR3nt: TGTGCCAGCAGCCGAGGGACAGGGGGCACAGATACGCAGTATTTT; CDR3aa: CASSRGTGGTDTQYF
abundance: once; v_gene: TRBV29-1; j_gene: TRBJ1-4; d_gene: TRBD1; CDR3nt: TGCAGCGTTGCGAGCGCGGGAACCCCGCGGACAGGAGGGGAAAAACTGTTTTTT; CDR3aa: CSVASAGTPRTGGEKLFF
abundance: NA; v_gene: TRBV6-1; j_gene: TRBJ1-1; d_gene: NA; CDR3nt: TGTGCCAGCAGTTTTTCCCCAGGGGACACTGAAGCTTTCTTT; CDR3aa: CASSFSPGDTEAFF
abundance: NA; v_gene: TRBV30; j_gene: TRBJ2-1; d_gene: NA; CDR3nt: TGTGCCTGGGAGGTTAGGAATGAGCAGTTCTTC; CDR3aa: CAWEVRNEQFF
abundance: NA; v_gene: TRBV5-6; j_gene: TRBJ2-7; d_gene: TRBD1; CDR3nt: TGTGCCAGCAGCCAGGGACAGGACTACGAGCAGTACTTC; CDR3aa: CASSQGQDYEQYF
abundance: NA; v_gene: TRBV5-1; j_gene: TRBJ2-7; d_gene: TRBD2; CDR3nt: TGCGCCAGCAGCTTGGAAGGACTAGCGGGGGGATCCTCCTACGAGCAGTACTTC; CDR3aa: CASSLEGLAGGSSYEQYF
abundance: once; v_gene: TRBV7-9; j_gene: TRBJ2-1; d_gene: TRBD2; CDR3nt: TGTGCCAGCAGCTTAGTTAGCGGGTTCTACAATGAGCAGTTCTTC; CDR3aa: CASSLVSGFYNEQFF
abundance: NA; v_gene: TRBV6-5; j_gene: TRBJ1-1; d_gene: TRBD1; CDR3nt: TGTGCCAGCAGTCGGACAGGGGAATCGAACACTGAAGCTTTCTTT; CDR3aa: CASSRTGESNTEAFF
abundance: NA; v_gene: TRBV15; j_gene: TRBJ2-3; d_gene: TRBD1; CDR3nt: TGTGCCACCAGCAGACCTCAGGGGGCGCCTGCTTTGGGCACAGATACGCAGTATTTT; CDR3aa: CATSRPQGAPALGTDTQYF
abundance: NA; v_gene: TRBV29-1; j_gene: TRBJ2-1; d_gene: NA; CDR3nt: TGCAGCGTTGAAGATAACCTGATGGGACACACGGACTACAATGAGCAGTTCTTC; CDR3aa: CSVEDNLMGHTDYNEQFF
abundance: NA; v_gene: TRBV6-5; j_gene: TRBJ2-2; d_gene: TRBD1; CDR3nt: TGTGCCAGCAGACCAGGGGGCAGCGCCGGGGAGCTGTTTTTT; CDR3aa: CASRPGGSAGELFF
abundance: few; v_gene: TRBV5-4; j_gene: TRBJ1-4; d_gene: TRBD1; CDR3nt: TGTGCCAGCAGCCCGGGACAGCAGAATGAAAAACTGTTTTTT; CDR3aa: CASSPGQQNEKLFF
abundance: once; v_gene: TRBV7-9; j_gene: TRBJ1-2; d_gene: NA; CDR3nt: TGTGCCAGCAGCCCGCCCGGGGCAGGGGTACATGGGTATGGCTACACCTTC; CDR3aa: CASSPPGAGVHGYGYTF
abundance: once; v_gene: TRBV4-1; j_gene: TRBJ2-4; d_gene: TRBD1; CDR3nt: TGCGCCAGCAGCCGAGAGACAGGGGGATACATTCAGTACTTC; CDR3aa: CASSRETGGYIQYF
abundance: NA; v_gene: TRBV5-5; j_gene: TRBJ2-7; d_gene: TRBD2; CDR3nt: TGTGCCAGCATTGCCCGGGGGGGCCCCTCCTACGAGCAGTACTTC; CDR3aa: CASIARGGPSYEQYF
abundance: NA; v_gene: TRBV2; j_gene: TRBJ2-3; d_gene: NA; CDR3nt: TGTGCCAGCAGTGCAGGCACAGATACGCAGTATTTT; CDR3aa: CASSAGTDTQYF
abundance: NA; v_gene: TRBV7-2; j_gene: TRBJ1-4; d_gene: TRBD1; CDR3nt: TGTGCCAGCAGTTCCGGACAGGGGATTGAAAAACTGTTTTTT; CDR3aa: CASSSGQGIEKLFF